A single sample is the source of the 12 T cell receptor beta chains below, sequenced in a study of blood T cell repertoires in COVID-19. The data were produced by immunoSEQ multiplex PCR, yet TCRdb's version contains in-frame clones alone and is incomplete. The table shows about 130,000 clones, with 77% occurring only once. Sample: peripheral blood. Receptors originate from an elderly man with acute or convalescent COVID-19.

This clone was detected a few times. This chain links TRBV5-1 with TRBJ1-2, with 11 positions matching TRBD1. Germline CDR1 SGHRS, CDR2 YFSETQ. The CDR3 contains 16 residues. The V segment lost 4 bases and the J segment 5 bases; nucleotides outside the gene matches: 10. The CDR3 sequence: CASSLDGTGGGYGYTF. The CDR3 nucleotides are TGCGCCAGCAGCCTCGACGGGACAGGGGGTGGGTATGGCTACACCTTC.

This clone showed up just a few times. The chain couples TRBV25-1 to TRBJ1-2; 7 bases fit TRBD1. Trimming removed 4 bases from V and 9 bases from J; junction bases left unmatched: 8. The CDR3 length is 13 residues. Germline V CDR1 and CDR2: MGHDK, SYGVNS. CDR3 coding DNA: TGTGCCAGCAGTGGTCGACAGGGTTGGAGCTACACCTTC. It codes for CASSGRQGWSYTF.

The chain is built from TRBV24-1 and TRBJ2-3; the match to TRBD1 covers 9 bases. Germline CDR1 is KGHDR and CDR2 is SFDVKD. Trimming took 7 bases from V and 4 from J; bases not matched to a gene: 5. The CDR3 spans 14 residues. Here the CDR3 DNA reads TGTGCCACCAGCGACAGGGGGGTCCCAGATACGCAGTATTTT. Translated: CATSDRGVPDTQYF.

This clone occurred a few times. CDR3 sequence (DNA): TGTGCCAGCAGCTTGGGAGGAGCTTCGGCACCCCTCCACTTT. This sequence encodes CASSLGGASAPLHF. The rearrangement links TRBV5-8 to TRBJ1-6; D gene unclear. V shed 0 bases and J shed 11 bases, with 12 bases lying between them. Germline CDR1 SGHTS, CDR2 YDEGEE. This CDR3 has 14 residues.

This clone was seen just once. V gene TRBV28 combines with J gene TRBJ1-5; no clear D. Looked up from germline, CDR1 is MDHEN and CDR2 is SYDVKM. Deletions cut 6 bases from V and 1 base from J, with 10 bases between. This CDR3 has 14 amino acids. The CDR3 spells CASSRDSSNQPQHF. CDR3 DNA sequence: TGTGCCAGCAGCCGCGACTCAAGCAATCAGCCCCAGCATTTT.

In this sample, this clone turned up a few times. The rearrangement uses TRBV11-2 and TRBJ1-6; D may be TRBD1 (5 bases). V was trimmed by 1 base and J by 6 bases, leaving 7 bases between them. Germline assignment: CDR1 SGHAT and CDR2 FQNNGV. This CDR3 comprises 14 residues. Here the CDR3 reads CASSLARANSPLHF. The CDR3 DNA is TGTGCCAGCAGCTTAGCCAGGGCTAATTCACCCCTCCACTTT. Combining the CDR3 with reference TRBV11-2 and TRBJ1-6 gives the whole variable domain EAGVAQSPRYKIIEKRQSVAFWCNPISGHATLYWYQQILGQGPKLLIQFQNNGVVDDSQLPKDRFSAERLKGVDSTLKIQPAKLEDSAVYLCASSLARANSPLHFGNGTRLTVT.

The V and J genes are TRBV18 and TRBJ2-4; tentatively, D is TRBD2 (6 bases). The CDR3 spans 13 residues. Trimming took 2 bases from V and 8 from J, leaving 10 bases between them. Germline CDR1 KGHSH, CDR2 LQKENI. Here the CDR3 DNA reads TGTGCCAGCTCACCAAGGGAGGTAGACATTCAGTACTTC. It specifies CASSPREVDIQYF. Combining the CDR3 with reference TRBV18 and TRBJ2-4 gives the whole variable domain NAGVMQNPRHLVRRRGQEARLRCSPMKGHSHVYWYRQLPEEGLKFMVYLQKENIIDESGMPKERFSAEFPKEGPSILRIQQVVRGDSAAYFCASSPREVDIQYFGAGTRLSVL.

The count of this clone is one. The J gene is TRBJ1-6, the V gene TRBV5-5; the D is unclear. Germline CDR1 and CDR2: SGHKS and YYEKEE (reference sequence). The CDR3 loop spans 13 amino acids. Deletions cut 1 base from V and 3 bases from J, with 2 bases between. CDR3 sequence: CASSLYYNSPLHF. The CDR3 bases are TGTGCCAGCAGCTTGTACTATAATTCACCCCTCCACTTT.

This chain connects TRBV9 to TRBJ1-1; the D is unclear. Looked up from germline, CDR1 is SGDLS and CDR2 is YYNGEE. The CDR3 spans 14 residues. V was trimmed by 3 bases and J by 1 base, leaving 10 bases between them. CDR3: CASSAYLRNTEAFF. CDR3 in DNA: TGTGCCAGCAGCGCTTACCTGAGGAACACTGAAGCTTTCTTT. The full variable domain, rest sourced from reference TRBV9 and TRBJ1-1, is DSGVTQTPKHLITATGQRVTLRCSPRSGDLSVYWYQQSLDQGLQFLIQYYNGEERAKGNILERFSAQQFPDLHSELNLSSLELGDSALYFCASSAYLRNTEAFFGQGTRLTVV.

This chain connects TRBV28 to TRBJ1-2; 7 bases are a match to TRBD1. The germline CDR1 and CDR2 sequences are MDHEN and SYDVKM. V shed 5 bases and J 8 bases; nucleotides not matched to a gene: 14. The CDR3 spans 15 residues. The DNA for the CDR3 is TGTGCCAGCAGTCCAATCAACGACAGGGATAAAGGCTACACCTTC. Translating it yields CASSPINDRDKGYTF.

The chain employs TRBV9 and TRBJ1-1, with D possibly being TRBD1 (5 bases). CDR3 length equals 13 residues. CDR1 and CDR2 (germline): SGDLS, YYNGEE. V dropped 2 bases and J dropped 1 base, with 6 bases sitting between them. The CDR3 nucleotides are TGTGCCAGCAGCGTTACAGGGAACACTGAAGCTTTCTTT. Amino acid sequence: CASSVTGNTEAFF. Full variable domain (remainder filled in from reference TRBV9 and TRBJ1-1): DSGVTQTPKHLITATGQRVTLRCSPRSGDLSVYWYQQSLDQGLQFLIQYYNGEERAKGNILERFSAQQFPDLHSELNLSSLELGDSALYFCASSVTGNTEAFFGQGTRLTVV.

In DNA, the CDR3 is TGCGCCAGCAGCCGACCCGGACAGGCTAATGAAAAACTGTTTTTT. This sequence encodes CASSRPGQANEKLFF. J is TRBJ1-4 and V is TRBV4-1; 7 nucleotides match TRBD1. V was clipped by 4 bases and J by 3 bases; unmatched bases: 5. CDR1 is MGHRA and CDR2 is YSYEKL in the germline V gene. CDR3 size: 15 residues.